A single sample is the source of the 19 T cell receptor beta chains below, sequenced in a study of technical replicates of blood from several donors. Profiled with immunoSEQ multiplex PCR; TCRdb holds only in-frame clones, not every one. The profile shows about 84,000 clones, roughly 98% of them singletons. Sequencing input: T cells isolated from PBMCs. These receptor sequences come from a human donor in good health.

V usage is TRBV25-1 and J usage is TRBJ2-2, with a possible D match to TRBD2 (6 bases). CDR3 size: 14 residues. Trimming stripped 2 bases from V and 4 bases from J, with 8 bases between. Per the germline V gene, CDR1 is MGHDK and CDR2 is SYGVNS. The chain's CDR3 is CASSELATTGELFF. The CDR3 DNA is TGTGCCAGCAGTGAACTAGCGACCACCGGGGAGCTGTTTTTT.

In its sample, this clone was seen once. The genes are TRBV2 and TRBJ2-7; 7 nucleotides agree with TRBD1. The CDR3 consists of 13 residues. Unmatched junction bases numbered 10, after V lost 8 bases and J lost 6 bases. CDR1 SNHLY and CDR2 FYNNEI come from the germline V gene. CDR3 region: CASRVERGPEQYF. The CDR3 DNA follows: TGTGCCAGCCGGGTGGAGAGGGGGCCCGAGCAGTACTTC.

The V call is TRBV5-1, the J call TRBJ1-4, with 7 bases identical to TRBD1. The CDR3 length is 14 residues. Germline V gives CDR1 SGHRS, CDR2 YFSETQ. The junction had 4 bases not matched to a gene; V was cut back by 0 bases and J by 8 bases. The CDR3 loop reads CASSLEGAKEKLFF. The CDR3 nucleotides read TGCGCCAGCAGCTTGGAGGGGGCAAAAGAAAAACTGTTTTTT. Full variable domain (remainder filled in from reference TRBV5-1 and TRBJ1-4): KAGVTQTPRYLIKTRGQQVTLSCSPISGHRSVSWYQQTPGQGLQFLFEYFSETQRNKGNFPGRFSGRQFSNSRSEMNVSTLELGDSALYLCASSLEGAKEKLFFGSGTQLSVL.

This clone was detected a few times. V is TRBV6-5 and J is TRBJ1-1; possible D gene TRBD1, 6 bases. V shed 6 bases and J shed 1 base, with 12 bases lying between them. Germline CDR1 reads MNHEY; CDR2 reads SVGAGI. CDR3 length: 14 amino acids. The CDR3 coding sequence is TGTGCCAGCAGGACTTCACAGGGGAACACTGAAGCTTTCTTT. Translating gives CASRTSQGNTEAFF.

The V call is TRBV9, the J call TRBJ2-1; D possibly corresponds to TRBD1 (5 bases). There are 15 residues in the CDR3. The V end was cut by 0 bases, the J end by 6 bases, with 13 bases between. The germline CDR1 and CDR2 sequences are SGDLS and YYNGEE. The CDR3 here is CASSVGQGSSNEQFF. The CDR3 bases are TGTGCCAGCAGCGTAGGTCAGGGCTCTAGCAATGAGCAGTTCTTC.

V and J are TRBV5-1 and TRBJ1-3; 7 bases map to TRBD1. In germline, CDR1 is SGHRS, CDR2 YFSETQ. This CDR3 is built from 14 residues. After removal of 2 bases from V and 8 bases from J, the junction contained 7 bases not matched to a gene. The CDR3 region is CASSLATGADTIYF. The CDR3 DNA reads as TGCGCCAGCAGCTTAGCTACAGGGGCGGACACCATATATTTT.

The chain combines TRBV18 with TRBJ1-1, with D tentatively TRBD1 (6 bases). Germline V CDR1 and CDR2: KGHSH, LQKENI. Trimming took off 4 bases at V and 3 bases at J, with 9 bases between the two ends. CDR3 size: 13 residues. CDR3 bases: TGTGCCAGCTCACTAGGGGGGGACACTGAAGCTTTCTTT. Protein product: CASSLGGDTEAFF.

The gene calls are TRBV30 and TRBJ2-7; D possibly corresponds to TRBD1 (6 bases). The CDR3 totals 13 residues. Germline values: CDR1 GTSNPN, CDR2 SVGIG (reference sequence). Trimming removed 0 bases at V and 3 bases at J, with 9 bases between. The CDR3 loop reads CAWSVGQIYEQYF. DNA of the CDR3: TGTGCCTGGAGTGTAGGACAGATCTACGAGCAGTACTTC.

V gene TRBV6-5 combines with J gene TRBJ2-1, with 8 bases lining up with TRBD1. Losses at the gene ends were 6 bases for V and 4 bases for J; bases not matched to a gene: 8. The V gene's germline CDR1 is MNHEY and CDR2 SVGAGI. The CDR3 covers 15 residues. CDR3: CASSSRGQVYNEQFF. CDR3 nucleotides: TGTGCCAGCAGCTCACGGGGACAGGTATACAATGAGCAGTTCTTC.

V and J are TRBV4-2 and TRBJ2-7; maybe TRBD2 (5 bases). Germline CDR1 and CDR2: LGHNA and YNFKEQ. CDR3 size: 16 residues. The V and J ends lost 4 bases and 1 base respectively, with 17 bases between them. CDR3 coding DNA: TGTGCCAGCAGCCCCGGAGGAGTGCCATCTTCCTACGAGCAGTACTTC. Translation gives CASSPGGVPSSYEQYF.

The CDR3 sequence: CASSSRGLSSYNSPLHF. The CDR3 DNA follows: TGTGCCAGCAGCTCCCGGGGGTTGAGCTCCTATAATTCACCCCTCCACTTT. The chain carries TRBV7-8 and TRBJ1-6, with D possibly TRBD1 on 5 matching bases. Trimming removed 4 bases at V and 0 bases at J, with 13 bases between. The CDR3 has 17 residues. From germline, CDR1 is SGHVS and CDR2 FQNEAQ. Full variable domain (rest looked up from reference TRBV7-8 and TRBJ1-6): GAGVSQSPRYKVAKRGQDVALRCDPISGHVSLFWYQQALGQGPEFLTYFQNEAQLDKSGLPSDRFFAERPEGSVSTLKIQRTQQEDSAVYLCASSSRGLSSYNSPLHFGNGTRLTVT.

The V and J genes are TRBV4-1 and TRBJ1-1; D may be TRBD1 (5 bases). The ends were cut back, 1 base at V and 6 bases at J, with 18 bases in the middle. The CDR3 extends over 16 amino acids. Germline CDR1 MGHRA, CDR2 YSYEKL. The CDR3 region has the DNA TGCGCCAGCAGCCAAGTGTATGTACCGGAGGGGTCTGAAGCTTTCTTT. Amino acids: CASSQVYVPEGSEAFF.

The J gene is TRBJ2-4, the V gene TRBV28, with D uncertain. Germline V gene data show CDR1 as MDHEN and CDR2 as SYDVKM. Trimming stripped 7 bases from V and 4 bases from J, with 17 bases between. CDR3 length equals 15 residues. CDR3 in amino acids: CASTQAQQIKNIQYF. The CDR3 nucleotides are TGTGCCAGCACCCAGGCCCAACAGATAAAAAACATTCAGTACTTC.

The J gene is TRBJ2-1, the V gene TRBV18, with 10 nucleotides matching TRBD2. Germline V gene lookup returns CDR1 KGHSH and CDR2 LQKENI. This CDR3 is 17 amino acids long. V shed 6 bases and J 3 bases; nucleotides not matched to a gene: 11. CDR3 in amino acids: CASSDPLAGAVYNEQFF. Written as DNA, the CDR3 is TGTGCCAGCTCCGACCCTCTAGCGGGGGCGGTCTACAATGAGCAGTTCTTC.

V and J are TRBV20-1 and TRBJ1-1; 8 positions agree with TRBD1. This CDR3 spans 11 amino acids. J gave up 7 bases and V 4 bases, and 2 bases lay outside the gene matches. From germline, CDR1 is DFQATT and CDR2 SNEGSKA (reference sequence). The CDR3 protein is CSATGTGEAFF. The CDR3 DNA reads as TGCAGTGCTACAGGGACAGGTGAAGCTTTCTTT.

CDR3 residues: CASSYVGQNNEQFF. CDR3 DNA sequence: TGTGCCAGCAGTTACGTGGGACAGAACAATGAGCAGTTCTTC. The V gene is TRBV6-6, the J gene TRBJ2-1, with 7 bases identical to TRBD1. V shed 2 bases and J 5 bases; nucleotides not matched to a gene: 3. This CDR3 comprises 14 residues. Germline CDR1 MNHNY, CDR2 SVGAGI (reference sequence).

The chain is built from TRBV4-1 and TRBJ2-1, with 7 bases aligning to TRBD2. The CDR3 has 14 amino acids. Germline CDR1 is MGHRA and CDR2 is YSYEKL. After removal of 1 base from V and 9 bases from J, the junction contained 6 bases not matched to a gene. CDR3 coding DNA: TGCGCCAGCAGCCAAGGTAGACTAGCCCTTGAGCAGTTCTTC. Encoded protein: CASSQGRLALEQFF.

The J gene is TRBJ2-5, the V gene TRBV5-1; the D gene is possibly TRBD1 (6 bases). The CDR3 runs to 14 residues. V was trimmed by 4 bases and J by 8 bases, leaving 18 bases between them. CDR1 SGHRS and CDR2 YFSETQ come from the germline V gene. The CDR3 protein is CASSKNPDSGTQYF. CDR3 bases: TGCGCCAGCAGCAAGAACCCGGACAGCGGCACCCAGTACTTC.

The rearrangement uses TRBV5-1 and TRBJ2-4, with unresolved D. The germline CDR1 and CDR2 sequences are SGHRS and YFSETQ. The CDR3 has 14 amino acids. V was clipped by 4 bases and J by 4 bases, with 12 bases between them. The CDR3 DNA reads TGCGCCAGCAGCGGCCCCCCCAGGAAAAACATTCAGTACTTC. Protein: CASSGPPRKNIQYF.